These 30 T cell receptor beta chains originate from one sample sequenced in a study of T-cell memory formation after mild COVID-19. TCRdb called the 5' RACE reads again in MiXCR, with one record for every CDR3 protein. The table shows approximately 500,000 distinct CDR3 sequences, with more than 20% occurring only once. The sample consisted of PBMCs or a T cell subset sorted from them (not recorded which). Receptors were obtained from an adult woman who had mild COVID-19 (a few samples of this study predate the infection). Cell type and time point are not known.

Only a few counts were recorded for this clonotype. J is TRBJ2-3 and V is TRBV12-3 or TRBV12-4; TRBD2 matches at 8 bases. The CDR3 extends over 16 amino acids. V lost 9 bases and J lost 0; bases outside the gene matches: 11. The CDR3 sequence is CASTGGEALSTDTQYF. DNA for the CDR3: TGTGCCAGTACGGGGGGGGAGGCCCTTAGCACAGATACGCAGTATTTT.

The table lists this clonotype with a few counts. The V call is TRBV5-1, the J call TRBJ1-1, with D possibly TRBD1 on 6 matching bases. Trimming stripped 0 bases from V and 1 base from J, with 10 bases between. The CDR3 length is 15 residues. Germline assignment: CDR1 SGHRS and CDR2 YFSETQ. CDR3 DNA sequence: TGCGCCAGCAGCTTGGCAGGGGAGGCGAACACTGAAGCTTTCTTT. Its protein is CASSLAGEANTEAFF.

Only a few counts were recorded for this clonotype. V is TRBV12-3 or TRBV12-4 and J is TRBJ1-1; no reliable D call. The CDR3 runs 12 residues. V was pared by 6 bases and J by 0 bases, with 5 bases between. The CDR3, as DNA: TGTGCCAGCAGAACACTGAACACTGAAGCTTTCTTT. This gives the protein CASRTLNTEAFF.

This clonotype was recorded a few times. The gene calls are TRBV12-3 or TRBV12-4 and TRBJ2-7; D is unresolved. The V gene lost 7 bases and the J gene lost 3 bases, with 13 bases spanning the gap. The CDR3 runs 13 residues. CDR3 sequence reads: CASTPGQNYEQYF. In DNA, the CDR3 is TGTGCCAGCACCCCCGGGCAGAACTACGAGCAGTACTTC.

There are a few counts of this clonotype. The V call is TRBV5-1, the J call TRBJ1-2; D ambiguous. This CDR3 contains 14 residues. Germline V gives CDR1 SGHRS, CDR2 YFSETQ. V lost 0 bases, J lost 7 bases, and 13 bases lay in between. This CDR3 reads CASSLEAAGFGYTF. The CDR3 DNA follows: TGCGCCAGCAGCTTGGAGGCGGCAGGATTTGGCTACACCTTC.

This clonotype was seen only a few times. The chain combines TRBV7-2 with TRBJ2-1; D is possibly TRBD2 (7 bases). Germline assignment: CDR1 SGHTA and CDR2 FQGNSA. The CDR3 covers 15 residues. V lost 7 bases, J lost 5 bases, and 18 bases lay in between. CDR3 loop: CASNTRRGGHNEQFF. The CDR3 nucleotides are TGTGCCAGCAACACTCGTAGGGGGGGCCACAATGAGCAGTTCTTC.

The chain uses TRBV20-1 and TRBJ2-1; 13 bases map to TRBD2. Germline-derived CDR1 and CDR2 are DFQATT and SNEGSKA (reference sequence). After removal of 7 bases from V and 10 bases from J, the junction contained 7 bases not matched to a gene. The CDR3 spans 13 residues. The CDR3: CSGLAGGLGEQFF. The CDR3 DNA reads as TGCAGTGGACTAGCGGGAGGTCTCGGCGAGCAGTTCTTC.

V gene TRBV7-9 combines with J gene TRBJ2-1, with TRBD2 as a possible D gene (6 bases). This CDR3 has 17 residues. Deletions cut 3 bases from V and 0 bases from J, with 15 bases between. Germline assignment: CDR1 SEHNR and CDR2 FQNEAQ (reference sequence). CDR3 residues: CASSLVGGKSSYNEQFF. DNA of the CDR3: TGTGCCAGCAGCTTGGTGGGCGGGAAGAGCTCCTACAATGAGCAGTTCTTC.

A few counts support this clonotype. The chain has TRBV24-1 and TRBJ2-5, with D unclear. The CDR3 covers 10 residues. V was clipped by 9 bases and J by 6 bases, with 7 bases between them. The germline gives CDR1 KGHDR, CDR2 SFDVKD. CDR3 DNA: TGTGCCACCGTCCACAAGACCCAGTACTTC. Translated, it gives CATVHKTQYF.

The genes are TRBV19 and TRBJ2-5; possibly TRBD2 for D (5 bases). Germline CDR1 is LNHDA and CDR2 is SQIVND (reference sequence). Trimming cost V 6 bases and J 7 bases, with 15 bases left between them. The CDR3 is 13 amino acids. CDR3 sequence reads: CASRMVHEGTQYF. DNA for the CDR3: TGTGCCAGTAGGATGGTACACGAGGGGACCCAGTACTTC.

The chain uses TRBV12-3 or TRBV12-4 and TRBJ1-3; the D is unclear. CDR3 length: 14 residues. Trimming stripped 4 bases from V and 3 bases from J, with 10 bases between. The CDR3 DNA reads as TGTGCCAGCAGTTATCGGGTCTTTGGAAACACCATATATTTT. This translates into CASSYRVFGNTIYF.

The rearrangement links TRBV20-1 to TRBJ2-2; perhaps TRBD2 as D (6 bases). In germline, CDR1 is DFQATT, CDR2 SNEGSKA (reference sequence). The CDR3 is made up of 13 amino acids. The ends were cut back, 3 bases at V and 7 bases at J, with 12 bases in the middle. DNA for the CDR3: TGCAGTGCTAGGTCCAGCGGGCACGGGGAGCTGTTTTTT. Translation gives CSARSSGHGELFF.

This rearrangement joins TRBV7-6 to TRBJ2-7; D gene unclear. The CDR3 consists of 14 residues. V lost 5 bases and J lost 7, with 18 bases in between. CDR1 and CDR2 from the germline V gene are SGHVS and FNYEAQ. CDR3 loop: CASSLGPFEEEQYF. DNA for the CDR3: TGTGCCAGCAGCCTCGGACCCTTCGAAGAGGAGCAGTACTTC.

J is TRBJ2-7 and V is TRBV4-3; maybe TRBD1 (6 bases). This CDR3 comprises 14 residues. The V gene's germline CDR1 is LGHNA and CDR2 YSLEER. Trimming stripped 0 bases from V and 6 bases from J, with 12 bases between. In DNA, the CDR3 is TGCGCCAGCAGCCAAGATCTGGGGGCGAGCGAGCAGTACTTC. Its protein product is CASSQDLGASEQYF.

The chain has TRBV6-5 and TRBJ2-7; D is unclear. Germline assignment: CDR1 MNHEY and CDR2 SVGAGI. The CDR3 covers 13 residues. Trimming shortened V by 4 bases and J by 5 bases, and 12 bases separated the two germline ends. The CDR3 region is CASSSGNRDEQYF. As DNA, the CDR3 is TGTGCCAGCAGTTCAGGCAATCGGGACGAGCAGTACTTC.

This clonotype appeared a few times. The chain recombines TRBV6-2 or TRBV6-3 with TRBJ2-7; D is possibly TRBD1 (6 bases). Germline loops: CDR1 MNHEY, CDR2 SVGEGT. CDR3 length: 13 amino acids. Trimming removed 2 bases from V and 2 bases from J, with 7 bases in between. The CDR3: CASSYGGPYEQYF. CDR3 nucleotide sequence: TGTGCCAGCAGTTACGGGGGCCCCTACGAGCAGTACTTC.

This sequence joins TRBV9 and TRBJ1-6, with TRBD1 matching over 9 bases. Germline V lookup: CDR1 SGDLS, CDR2 YYNGEE. The V gene end was trimmed by 4 bases and the J gene end by 9 bases; junction bases not matched to a gene: 5. The length of the CDR3 is 14 residues. The CDR3 DNA reads TGTGCCAGCAGCCTCGACAGGGGGGGTTCACCCCTCCACTTT. Its translation: CASSLDRGGSPLHF.

This clonotype has only a few counts. The V and J genes are TRBV7-6 and TRBJ2-3; 8 bases line up with TRBD2. The germline CDR1 and CDR2 sequences are SGHVS and FNYEAQ. The CDR3 is 17 amino acids. J lost 1 base, V lost 1 base, and 7 bases had no gene match. The CDR3: CASSLDRTSGRTDTQYF. The CDR3 bases are TGTGCCAGCAGCTTAGACCGAACTAGCGGACGCACAGATACGCAGTATTTT. The full variable domain, rest sourced from reference TRBV7-6 and TRBJ2-3, is GAGVSQSPRYKVTKRGQDVALRCDPISGHVSLYWYRQALGQGPEFLTYFNYEAQQDKSGLPNDRFSAERPEGSISTLTIQRTEQRDSAMYRCASSLDRTSGRTDTQYFGPGTRLTVL.

This clonotype was counted a few times. The chain joins TRBV14 to TRBJ2-1, with 10 bases that match TRBD1. The germline gives CDR1 SGHDN, CDR2 FVKESK. Trimming took 3 bases from V and 1 from J; bases not matched to a gene: 6. This CDR3 has 17 residues. CDR3 amino acids: CASSHETGGRSYNEQFF. CDR3 nucleotides: TGTGCCAGCAGCCACGAGACAGGGGGCAGGTCCTACAATGAGCAGTTCTTC.

The chain has TRBV9 and TRBJ2-7, with 10 bases that match TRBD2. The CDR3 loop spans 14 amino acids. V lost 0 bases, J lost 5 bases, and 2 bases stayed unmatched. Germline assignment: CDR1 SGDLS and CDR2 YYNGEE. The CDR3 sequence is CASSVGGLADEQYF. Written as DNA, the CDR3 is TGTGCCAGCAGCGTAGGAGGACTAGCGGACGAGCAGTACTTC.

The genes are TRBV6-5 and TRBJ2-3; the D gene is possibly TRBD2 (6 bases). Germline assignment: CDR1 MNHEY and CDR2 SVGAGI. CDR3 size: 17 residues. V dropped 4 bases and J dropped 5 bases, with 22 bases sitting between them. As DNA, the CDR3 is TGTGCCAGCAGTTCCCGGGACTCACTTGGAAGGATAGATACGCAGTATTTT. It encodes CASSSRDSLGRIDTQYF.

This clonotype appeared a few times. V usage is TRBV7-6 and J usage is TRBJ2-7; D unclear. The CDR3 runs to 15 residues. Germline CDR1 is SGHVS and CDR2 is FNYEAQ. Between the trimmed V and J ends, which lost 0 bases and 3 bases, there was a span of 12 bases. The CDR3 loop is CASSLAFGRDYEQYF. CDR3 bases: TGTGCCAGCAGCTTAGCGTTTGGCCGAGACTACGAGCAGTACTTC.

This clonotype was seen more than once but under ten times. The V gene is TRBV18, the J gene TRBJ2-7; 10 nucleotides agree with TRBD2. The CDR3 runs 16 residues. The V gene's germline CDR1 is KGHSH and CDR2 LQKENI. J lost 6 bases, V lost 0 bases, and 8 bases had no gene match. This CDR3 is CASSPPFVAGGLEQYF. The DNA for the CDR3 is TGTGCCAGCTCACCACCGTTCGTAGCGGGAGGTCTCGAGCAGTACTTC.

The gene calls are TRBV30 and TRBJ2-7; D might be TRBD2 (5 bases). The CDR3 length is 13 residues. V lost 0 bases, J lost 3 bases, and 9 bases lay in between. Germline V gives CDR1 GTSNPN, CDR2 SVGIG (reference sequence). The CDR3 region is CAWSVGEFYEQYF. In DNA form, the CDR3 reads TGTGCCTGGAGTGTGGGAGAATTCTACGAGCAGTACTTC.

This clonotype was counted between two and nine times. V gene TRBV6-5 combines with J gene TRBJ1-2; no definite D call. Trimming pared 2 bases from V and 7 bases from J, leaving 11 bases between. The CDR3 extends over 13 amino acids. CDR1 is MNHEY, CDR2 SVGAGI, per germline. CDR3 nucleotide sequence: TGTGCCAGCAGTTACGAGGCAGGAGGTGGCTACACCTTC. This codes for CASSYEAGGGYTF.

This clonotype was picked up a small number of times. This chain uses TRBV7-8 with TRBJ1-1; 7 bases are a match to TRBD1. CDR1 and CDR2 from the germline V gene are SGHVS and FQNEAQ. V gave up 7 bases and J gave up 9 bases; unmatched junction bases: 8. The CDR3 is 12 amino acids. Here the CDR3 reads CASNRGGGKAFF. The CDR3 bases are TGTGCCAGCAACCGAGGGGGCGGAAAAGCTTTCTTT.

The chain links TRBV4-2 to TRBJ2-5; D possibly corresponds to TRBD2 (6 bases). The CDR3 consists of 14 residues. V was cut by 2 bases and J by 5 bases, with 12 bases left in between. Germline V gene lookup returns CDR1 LGHNA and CDR2 YNFKEQ. Written as DNA, the CDR3 is TGTGCCAGCAGCCAATCCGGGGGTAAGGAGACCCAGTACTTC. Its protein product is CASSQSGGKETQYF.

The chain links TRBV29-1 to TRBJ1-2; 7 bases are a match to TRBD1. The CDR3 covers 17 residues. With 1 base clipped from V and 2 bases from J, the junction kept 13 bases outside the gene matches. The germline V gene has CDR1 SQVTM and CDR2 ANQGSEA. The chain's CDR3 is CSVEGVSGTAKNYGYTF. In DNA form, the CDR3 reads TGCAGCGTTGAAGGGGTCTCCGGGACAGCGAAGAACTATGGCTACACCTTC. Drawing the rest from reference TRBV29-1 and TRBJ1-2, the complete variable domain is SAVISQKPSRDICQRGTSLTIQCQVDSQVTMMFWYRQQPGQSLTLIATANQGSEATYESGFVIDKFPISRPNLTFSTLTVSNMSPEDSSIYLCSVEGVSGTAKNYGYTFGSGTRLTVV.

This clonotype has more than one count but fewer than ten. The gene calls are TRBV7-9 and TRBJ2-3; the D gene could be TRBD1 or TRBD2 (5 bases each). Germline assignment: CDR1 SEHNR and CDR2 FQNEAQ (reference sequence). The CDR3 loop spans 15 amino acids. V lost 2 bases to trimming and J lost 2 bases, with 11 bases between them. CDR3 coding DNA: TGTGCCAGCAGCTTACCCAGGGAGCACACAGATACGCAGTATTTT. Translated: CASSLPREHTDTQYF. The complete variable domain, with remaining parts taken from reference TRBV7-9 and TRBJ2-3, reads DTGVSQNPRHKITKRGQNVTFRCDPISEHNRLYWYRQTLGQGPEFLTYFQNEAQLEKSRLLSDRFSAERPKGSFSTLEIQRTEQGDSAMYLCASSLPREHTDTQYFGPGTRLTVL.

This clonotype has more than one count but fewer than ten. The chain is built from TRBV7-8 and TRBJ1-1, with 11 bases that match TRBD1. The trim removed 4 bases at V and 0 bases at J, leaving 4 bases unmatched. In germline, CDR1 is SGHVS, CDR2 FQNEAQ. The CDR3 extends over 16 amino acids. CDR3 DNA: TGTGCCAGCAGCTCAAGGACAGGGGGCCTGAACACTGAAGCTTTCTTT. Encoded protein: CASSSRTGGLNTEAFF.